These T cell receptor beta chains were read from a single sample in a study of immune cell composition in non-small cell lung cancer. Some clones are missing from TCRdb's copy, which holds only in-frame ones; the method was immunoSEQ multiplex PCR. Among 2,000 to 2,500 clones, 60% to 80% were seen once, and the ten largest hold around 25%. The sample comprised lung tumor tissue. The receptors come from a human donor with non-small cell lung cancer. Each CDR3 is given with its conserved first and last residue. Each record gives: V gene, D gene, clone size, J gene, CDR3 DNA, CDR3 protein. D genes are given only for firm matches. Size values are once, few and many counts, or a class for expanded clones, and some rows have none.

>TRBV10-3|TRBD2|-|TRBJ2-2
TGTGCCATCAGAAGGACTAGCGGGAGGGCCGACACCGGGGAGCTGTTTTTT
CAIRRTSGRADTGELFF
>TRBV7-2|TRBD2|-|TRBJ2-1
TGTGCCAGCAGCCCAAGTAGCGGGAGAGCGGGGAATGAGCAGTTCTTC
CASSPSSGRAGNEQFF
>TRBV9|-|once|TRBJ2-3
TGTGCCAGCAGCGTATCGGGGACTACAGATACGCAGTATTTT
CASSVSGTTDTQYF
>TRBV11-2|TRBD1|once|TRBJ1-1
TGTGCCAGCAGCATACAGGGGGCCTGGAATGAAGCTTTCTTT
CASSIQGAWNEAFF
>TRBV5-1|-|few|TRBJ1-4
TGCGCCAGCAGCTTAAATACCAGAACTAATGAAAAACTGTTTTTT
CASSLNTRTNEKLFF
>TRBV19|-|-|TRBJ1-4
TGTGCCAGTAGTACCCGCAGTTTCAATAATGAAAAACTGTTTTTT
CASSTRSFNNEKLFF
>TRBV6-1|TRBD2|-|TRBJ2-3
TGTGCCAGCAGTGAAGGAAACGGGGGGGGCACAGATACGCAGTATTTT
CASSEGNGGGTDTQYF
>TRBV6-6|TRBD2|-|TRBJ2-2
TGTGCCAGCACCCGACTAGCGGGGGGTGACGGGGAGCTGTTTTTT
CASTRLAGGDGELFF
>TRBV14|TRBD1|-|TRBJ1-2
TGTGCCAGCAGCCAAGAGAGGACAGGGGGCGGCGGCTACACCTTC
CASSQERTGGGGYTF
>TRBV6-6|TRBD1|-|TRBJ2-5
TGTGCCAGCAGTTCCCGGGACAGGGGGGAGACCCAGTACTTC
CASSSRDRGETQYF
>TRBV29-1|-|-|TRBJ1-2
TGCAGCGCTGAAACAGGGATTGGAGACTATGGCTACACCTTC
CSAETGIGDYGYTF
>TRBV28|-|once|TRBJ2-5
TGTGCCAGCAGGGACGAGCAGGGTCACGAGACCCAGTACTTC
CASRDEQGHETQYF
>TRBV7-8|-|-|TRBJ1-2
TGTGCCAGCAGCACCTCCTCTCAGGGCTACACCTTC
CASSTSSQGYTF
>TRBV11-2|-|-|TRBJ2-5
TGTGCCAGCAGCTTAGCCCCGGCGGTTATCGGGGAGACCCAGTACTTC
CASSLAPAVIGETQYF
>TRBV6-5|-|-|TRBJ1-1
TGTGAGGCTAGGGGCGGGAACACTGAAGCTTTCTTT
CEARGGNTEAFF
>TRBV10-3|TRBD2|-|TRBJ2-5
TGTGCCAGTAGCGGGGGCGGGGAGACCCAGTACTTC
CASSGGGETQYF
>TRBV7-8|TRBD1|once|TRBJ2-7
TGTGCCAGCAGCTTATGGTTGACCGGGACAGGGCCCCACGAGCAGTACTTC
CASSLWLTGTGPHEQYF
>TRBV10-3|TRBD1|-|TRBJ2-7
TGTGCCATCAGTGAGACGAGACAGGGAAGCGGCGAGCAGTACTTC
CAISETRQGSGEQYF
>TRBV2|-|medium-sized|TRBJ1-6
TGTGCCAGCAGTGTTGCGACAGGCGAATCACCCCTCCACTTT
CASSVATGESPLHF
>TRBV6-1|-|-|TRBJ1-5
TGTGCCAGCAGTGAAGGGGCAGTTCAGCCCCAGCATTTT
CASSEGAVQPQHF
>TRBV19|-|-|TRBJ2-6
TGTGCCAGTAGTCTCCGGACAGCAGCCTCTGGGGCCAACGTCCTGACTTTC
CASSLRTAASGANVLTF
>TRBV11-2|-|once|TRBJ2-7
TGTGCCAGCAGCTTAGCTCCTAGGGGGTACGAGCAGTACTTC
CASSLAPRGYEQYF
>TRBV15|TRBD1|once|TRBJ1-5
TGTGCCACCAGCAGAGGGGACAGTCGTCAGCCCCAGCATTTT
CATSRGDSRQPQHF
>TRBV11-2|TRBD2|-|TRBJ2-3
TGTGCCAGCAGCTTCGGCGGGAGGAGCACAGATACGCAGTATTTT
CASSFGGRSTDTQYF
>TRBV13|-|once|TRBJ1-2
TGTGCCAGCAGCCTCGGCCAGGGAGGAGGCTACACCTTC
CASSLGQGGGYTF
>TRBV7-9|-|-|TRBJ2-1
TGTGCCAGCAGCCCTAATACCTTCGATGAGCAGTTCTTC
CASSPNTFDEQFF